Below, 11 T cell receptor beta chains from the same sample are listed, as sequenced in a study of PD-L1 blockade in urothelial cancer. Time point defined: peripheral blood 6 weeks after treatment start. Sequenced by immunoSEQ multiplex PCR; TCRdb stores in-frame clones only, minus some. The sample lists some 120,000 clones, 85% to 95% occurring once. Sequencing was performed on PBMCs, taken around atezolizumab (anti-PD-L1) treatment. These receptor sequences come from a man between 60 and 75 years old with urothelial cancer.

The chain has TRBV5-6 and TRBJ2-3; 10 positions agree with TRBD2. This CDR3 has 18 amino acids. From germline, CDR1 is SGHDT and CDR2 YYEEEE. The junction had 9 bases not matched to a gene; V was cut back by 2 bases and J by 0 bases. Here the CDR3 reads CASSFPSGSLGSTDTQYF. The CDR3 DNA follows: TGTGCCAGCAGCTTTCCTAGCGGGAGTTTAGGGAGCACAGATACGCAGTATTTT. Combining the CDR3 with reference TRBV5-6 and TRBJ2-3 gives the whole variable domain DAGVTQSPTHLIKTRGQQVTLRCSPKSGHDTVSWYQQALGQGPQFIFQYYEEEERQRGNFPDRFSGHQFPNYSSELNVNALLLGDSALYLCASSFPSGSLGSTDTQYFGPGTRLTVL.

The V call is TRBV5-8, the J call TRBJ2-3; possible D gene TRBD2, 6 bases. This CDR3 contains 12 residues. Germline-derived CDR1 and CDR2 are SGHTS and YDEGEE. The ends were cut back, 0 bases at V and 11 bases at J, with 10 bases in the middle. Here the CDR3 reads CASSLALGGQYF. The CDR3 bases are TGTGCCAGCAGCTTGGCCCTCGGGGGGCAGTATTTT.

The rearrangement links TRBV29-1 to TRBJ2-7; 8 bases line up with TRBD1. In germline, CDR1 is SQVTM, CDR2 ANQGSEA. The CDR3 consists of 14 residues. The junction had 9 bases not matched to a gene; V was cut back by 7 bases and J by 1 base. The CDR3 DNA follows: TGCAGCGACTTACCAGGGGGCGCGTCCTACGAGCAGTACTTC. Amino acid sequence: CSDLPGGASYEQYF.

This rearrangement joins TRBV10-3 to TRBJ2-5, with D possibly matching TRBD1 (6 bases). V lost 7 bases to trimming and J lost 4 bases, with 28 bases between them. The V gene's germline CDR1 is ENHRY and CDR2 SYGVKD. The CDR3 contains 18 residues. CDR3 bases: TGTGCCATCACCAAAATACCACCGGGACCCAGGGGCCGAGAGACCCAGTACTTC. Translating it yields CAITKIPPGPRGRETQYF.

The chain carries TRBV21-1 and TRBJ2-6; TRBD1, as called in the table, went unchecked against the DNA. TRBV21-1 is described as a pseudogene. CDR3 length equals 18 residues. Here the CDR3 DNA reads TGTGCCAGCAGCAAAGGACAGGGATTCAACTCTGGGGCCAACGTCCTGACTTTC. Amino acids: CASSKGQGFNSGANVLTF.

The J gene is TRBJ2-5, the V gene TRBV5-4; D is perhaps TRBD1 (6 bases). CDR1 and CDR2 (germline): SGHNT, YYREEE (reference sequence). V was shortened by 1 base and J by 3 bases, with 10 bases between the two germline ends. This CDR3 is 14 amino acids long. In DNA form, the CDR3 reads TGTGCCAGCAGCTTGAAAGCAGGGGAAGAGACCCAGTACTTC. Translated: CASSLKAGEETQYF.

The chain recombines TRBV25-1 with TRBJ2-2; 7 positions agree with TRBD1. Losses at the gene ends were 6 bases for V and 3 bases for J; bases not matched to a gene: 4. Per the germline V gene, CDR1 is MGHDK and CDR2 is SYGVNS. CDR3 length: 14 residues. CDR3 residues: CASSEQGYTGELFF. In DNA form, the CDR3 reads TGTGCCAGCAGCGAACAGGGGTACACCGGGGAGCTGTTTTTT.

This clone was seen only once. The V gene is TRBV18, the J gene TRBJ2-5; TRBD2 matches 10 bases. Germline CDR1 KGHSH, CDR2 LQKENI. J was trimmed by 6 bases and V by 2 bases; bases with no gene match: 12. The CDR3 totals 17 residues. CDR3 nucleotides: TGTGCCAGCTCACCATCCCAAGCGGGAGGGTTCAAGAAGACCCAGTACTTC. Translated: CASSPSQAGGFKKTQYF.

The chain employs TRBV4-1 and TRBJ1-6, with D hard to call. Between the trimmed V and J ends, which lost 0 bases and 13 bases, there was a span of 13 bases. CDR1 is MGHRA, CDR2 YSYEKL, per germline. The CDR3 is 14 residues long. The CDR3 nucleotides are TGCGCCAGCAGCCAAGACCTTATTTCGGTTCCCCTCCACTTT. Its translation: CASSQDLISVPLHF.

The chain links TRBV19 to TRBJ2-6, with 9 bases that match TRBD1. The junction had 9 bases not matched to a gene; V was cut back by 6 bases and J by 0 bases. Germline values: CDR1 LNHDA, CDR2 SQIVND (reference sequence). The CDR3 contains 18 residues. The CDR3 loop reads CASSIRQGVDSGANVLTF. As DNA, the CDR3 is TGTGCCAGTAGCATAAGACAGGGGGTCGACTCTGGGGCCAACGTCCTGACTTTC.

This chain links TRBV19 with TRBJ1-5; D gene ambiguous. The CDR3 covers 13 residues. CDR1 LNHDA and CDR2 SQIVND come from the germline V gene (reference sequence). Trimming pared 3 bases from V and 2 bases from J, leaving 5 bases between. In DNA form, the CDR3 reads TGTGCCAGTAGTATTACGGGCAATCAGCCCCAGCATTTT. Encoded protein: CASSITGNQPQHF.